Below are 17 T cell receptor beta chains sequenced from a single sample in a study of vaccination and CD4 T cells after COVID-19 (dated by TCRdb to 2021 to 2024). The library was generated by PCR. TCRdb records Illumina iSeq 100 as the sequencer. DNA from cultured CD4+ T cells underwent TCR sequencing with the Oncomine TCR Beta short-read assay at the Johns Hopkins FTIC core. The public reads were run again by TCRdb, first through fastp at Q25 and then through MiXCR, and only productive beta chains were kept. Rows are unified per CDR3 protein, each entry keeping the most common DNA and genes. This sample lists around 19,000 distinct CDR3 sequences; 43% were detected once. The biggest ten clones account for about 12% of the sample. These TCRs are of unknown antigen specificity. The meaning of the sample's treatment or condition label: approximately nine-day PBMC culture with coronavirus spike peptide pools or control peptides (ViraFEST assay).

Sequencing was done on a sample of CD4+ T cells from blood, cultured in vitro. These receptors were obtained from a human donor who had recovered from COVID-19.

The gene calls are TRBV7-8 and TRBJ1-5, with D unclear. CDR1 is SGHVS and CDR2 is FQNEAQ in the germline V gene. The CDR3 consists of 13 residues. The V end was cut by 3 bases, the J end by 4 bases, with 7 bases between. CDR3 loop: CASSFVWNQPQHF. CDR3 bases: TGTGCCAGCAGCTTTGTATGGAATCAGCCCCAGCATTTT.

The chain is built from TRBV12-3 or TRBV12-4 and TRBJ2-7; D is uncertain. V lost 1 base, J lost 6 bases, and 13 bases lay in between. The CDR3 has 14 residues. CDR3 coding DNA: TGTGCCAGCAGTTTAGGGACGCCCCCTCTCGAGCAGTACTTC. Translation: CASSLGTPPLEQYF.

This clonotype was observed a few times. The chain links TRBV6-1 to TRBJ1-6, with D perhaps TRBD1 (6 bases). Trimming removed 6 bases from V and 12 bases from J, with 21 bases in between. The CDR3 has 15 amino acids. In germline, CDR1 is MNHNS, CDR2 SASEGT. CDR3 sequence (DNA): TGTGCCAGCAGAACGAGGGGGGCCCTCGAGGTACCCCTCCACTTT. Translated, it gives CASRTRGALEVPLHF.

J is TRBJ2-2 and V is TRBV7-3, with D possibly called TRBD1 or TRBD2 (5 bases each). Looked up from germline, CDR1 is SGHTA and CDR2 is FQGTGA. V was shortened by 1 base and J by 1 base, with 13 bases between the two germline ends. The CDR3 contains 17 residues. The CDR3 sequence: CASSLKSGTVNTGELFF. As DNA, the CDR3 is TGTGCCAGCAGCTTAAAGTCAGGGACGGTGAACACCGGGGAGCTGTTTTTT.

This clonotype occurred a few times. This chain uses TRBV12-3 or TRBV12-4 with TRBJ2-7; D may be TRBD1 (6 bases). Trimming cost V 0 bases and J 7 bases, with 13 bases left between them. The CDR3 totals 14 residues. DNA for the CDR3: TGTGCCAGCAGTTTAGCGGAGGCAGGGGTAGAGCAGTACTTC. It encodes CASSLAEAGVEQYF.

The gene calls are TRBV7-2 and TRBJ1-1; a weak D match, TRBD1 (5 bases). Trimming removed 3 bases from V and 1 base from J, with 9 bases in between. Germline V CDR1 and CDR2: SGHTA, FQGNSA. This CDR3 is 14 amino acids long. In DNA, the CDR3 is TGTGCCAGCAGCTTCCGGCAGGGGAACACTGAAGCTTTCTTT. Its protein is CASSFRQGNTEAFF. Full variable domain (remainder filled in from reference TRBV7-2 and TRBJ1-1): GAGVSQSPSNKVTEKGKDVELRCDPISGHTALYWYRQSLGQGLEFLIYFQGNSAPDKSGLPSDRFSAERTGGSVSTLTIQRTQQEDSAVYLCASSFRQGNTEAFFGQGTRLTVV.

The CDR3 sequence: CASSDIGTNTEAFF. CDR3 nucleotide sequence: TGTGCCAGCAGTGATATAGGGACAAACACTGAAGCTTTCTTT. The chain recombines TRBV6-1 with TRBJ1-1; possibly TRBD1 for D (6 bases). The V and J ends lost 3 bases and 2 bases respectively, with 10 bases between them. There are 14 residues in the CDR3. Germline values: CDR1 MNHNS, CDR2 SASEGT.

The gene calls are TRBV18 and TRBJ2-5; TRBD2 might be the D (6 bases). The CDR3 runs 14 residues. The germline V gene encodes CDR1 KGHSH and CDR2 LQKENI. With 0 bases removed from V and 7 bases from J, the gap between germline ends came to 12 bases. Written as DNA, the CDR3 is TGTGCCAGCTCACCACCGTCTCAGGGAGGGACCCAGTACTTC. Protein product: CASSPPSQGGTQYF.

This chain uses TRBV15 with TRBJ2-5; possibly TRBD2 for D (6 bases). Germline lookup yields CDR1 LNHNV and CDR2 YYDKDF (reference sequence). CDR3 length equals 15 residues. V shed 4 bases and J shed 0 bases, with 12 bases lying between them. Here the CDR3 DNA reads TGTGCCACCAGCAACGCGGGGCGATACCAAGAGACCCAGTACTTC. Translated, it gives CATSNAGRYQETQYF.

The CDR3 DNA is TGTGCCAGCAGTGCCCAACCGGCCTTTTCACCCCTCCACTTT. It specifies CASSAQPAFSPLHF. The J gene is TRBJ1-6, the V gene TRBV6-4; D remains unclear. The V end was cut by 4 bases, the J end by 9 bases, with 13 bases between. The germline gives CDR1 MRHNA, CDR2 SNTAGT. This CDR3 spans 14 amino acids.

The table lists this clonotype with a few counts. J is TRBJ2-7 and V is TRBV6-1, with a possible D match to TRBD2 (6 bases). From germline, CDR1 is MNHNS and CDR2 SASEGT. The CDR3 runs to 12 residues. V gave up 9 bases and J gave up 0 bases, with 9 bases separating them. The DNA of the CDR3 is TGTGCCAGTAGGGACTTCTCCTACGAGCAGTACTTC. It translates to CASRDFSYEQYF.

This chain uses TRBV4-1 with TRBJ1-2, with D perhaps TRBD1 (5 bases). Per the germline V gene, CDR1 is MGHRA and CDR2 is YSYEKL. There are 16 residues in the CDR3. Trimming took 0 bases from V and 4 from J, leaving 15 bases between them. As DNA, the CDR3 is TGCGCCAGCAGCCAAGAACCGGCAGGGTGGTCCTATGGCTACACCTTC. It specifies CASSQEPAGWSYGYTF.

The genes are TRBV19 and TRBJ1-6; TRBD1 agrees at 7 bases. The CDR3 extends over 14 amino acids. The germline V gene encodes CDR1 LNHDA and CDR2 SQIVND (reference sequence). V shed 6 bases, J shed 10 bases, and the junction held 9 bases outside the gene matches. In DNA form, the CDR3 reads TGTGCCAGTAGCTTATATACAGGGGACTCACCCCTCCACTTT. Translating gives CASSLYTGDSPLHF.

This clonotype was counted between two and nine times. This rearrangement joins TRBV7-3 to TRBJ2-5; 7 bases are shared with TRBD2. Germline CDR1 and CDR2: SGHTA and FQGTGA. J gave up 6 bases and V 1 base, and 5 bases lay outside the gene matches. This CDR3 comprises 14 residues. The CDR3 DNA follows: TGTGCCAGCAGCTTAATGGGGGGGGGAAAGACCCAGTACTTC. This codes for CASSLMGGGKTQYF.

The chain couples TRBV4-3 to TRBJ2-7, with D possibly TRBD1 on 6 matching bases. The CDR3 is 13 residues long. Germline values: CDR1 LGHNA, CDR2 YSLEER. Trimming removed 0 bases at V and 4 bases at J, with 7 bases between. This CDR3 is CASSQEDSYEQYF. CDR3 nucleotides: TGCGCCAGCAGCCAAGAGGACAGTTACGAGCAGTACTTC.

This rearrangement joins TRBV28 to TRBJ1-2; D gene uncertain. CDR1 is MDHEN, CDR2 SYDVKM, per germline. V lost 3 bases to trimming and J lost 7 bases, with 21 bases between them. The CDR3 runs to 16 residues. The DNA for the CDR3 is TGTGCCAGCAGTTTCCGGGCTTCCGGGCTTCGGTCTGGCTACACCTTC. Its translation: CASSFRASGLRSGYTF.

V gene TRBV28 combines with J gene TRBJ2-2; D uncertain. Trimming took 3 bases from V and 1 from J, leaving 6 bases between them. The CDR3 contains 14 residues. Germline V lookup: CDR1 MDHEN, CDR2 SYDVKM. The CDR3 nucleotides read TGTGCCAGCAGTTTCGGCGGGAACACCGGGGAGCTGTTTTTT. Translating it yields CASSFGGNTGELFF.